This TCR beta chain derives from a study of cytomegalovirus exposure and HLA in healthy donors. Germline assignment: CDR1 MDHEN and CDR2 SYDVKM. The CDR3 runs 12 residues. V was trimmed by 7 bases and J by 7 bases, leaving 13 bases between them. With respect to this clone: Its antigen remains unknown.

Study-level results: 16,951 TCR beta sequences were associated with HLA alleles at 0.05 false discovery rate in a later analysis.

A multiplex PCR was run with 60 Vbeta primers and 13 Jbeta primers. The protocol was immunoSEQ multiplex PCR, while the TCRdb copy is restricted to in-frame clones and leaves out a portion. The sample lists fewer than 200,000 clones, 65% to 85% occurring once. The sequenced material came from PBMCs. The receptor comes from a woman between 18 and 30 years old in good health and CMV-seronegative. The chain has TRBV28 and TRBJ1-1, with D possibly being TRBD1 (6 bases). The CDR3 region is CASTLGRGEAFF. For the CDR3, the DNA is TGTGCCAGCACCCTGGGCAGGGGTGAAGCTTTCTTT.